The following is a TCR beta chain sequence with its context. Its recognized antigen is unknown. No much larger clonotype is one base removed from it; base qualities were not supplied. In the prospective study, participants were 18 to 89 years old, resided in about two dozen geographic areas of the United States, and were enrolled through a virtual design. Cohort assignment in the prospective study relied on participant-reported clinical history from a screening survey and a study questionnaire. Each participant in the prospective study had whole blood, serum and a nasopharyngeal or oropharyngeal swab collected by mobile phlebotomists. Over a roughly 2-month period, participants in the prospective study had the option of providing additional blood draws and questionnaires. Before DNA extraction, prospective study blood samples were shipped either frozen or at room temperature. The immunoSEQ Assay, a bias-controlled multiplex PCR, was used to amplify TCRbeta CDR3 regions from genomic DNA. As for the original processing: The number of nucleated cells in each sample was estimated from the amplification of reference gene primers within the assay. To quantify the absolute abundance of each unique TCRbeta CDR3 rearrangement, sequence reads were collapsed and filtered. Productive Simpson clonality was computed per sample as the square root of Simpson's diversity index over productive rearrangements. The table was pulled from immuneACCESS by TCRdb, which kept in-frame rearrangements only. Such tables lose some clones; where checked, under half of the loss comes from unresolved V genes, and the rest has no known cause. That table furnishes V, J and clone size, whereas the DNA furnished D and trimming. The sample table shows about 270,000 clones, and roughly 88% are seen once. The top ten hold over 1% of the sample.

This entry belongs to a study of blood T cell repertoires in COVID-19 (dated by TCRdb to about 2020). Regarding the complete study: The collaborator samples originated in the United States, Italy and Spain and spanned the acute and convalescent phases of COVID-19. Subjects who had been exposed to COVID-19, were actively infected with it, or had recovered from it provided the deeply sampled blood TCRbeta repertoires that made up the dataset. The sample metadata nearly always contained a de-identified subject ID, COVID-19 status, age in years and sex. HLA class I and class II types, where available, came from metadata supplied by the sample provider rather than from assay-based typing. The samples were drawn from the first 160 participants of the ongoing ImmuneRACE study and from over 950 subjects provided by 6 global collaborators. The repertoires were released in a freely available public database meant as a resource for research on the immune response to SARS-CoV-2. The prospective study material was composed of cDNA or gDNA derived from T cells, B-cell-depleted T cells, or PBMCs. Study-wide findings and limitations: The quantity of clinical and demographic metadata differed by source and by participant and was supplied without curation.

The source of this sequence is a middle-aged woman with acute COVID-19. Sequences were obtained from PBMCs or T cells enriched from blood (not recorded which).

CDR3 reads: CASSLGGQGSNQPQHF. In nucleotide form, the sequence is TGTGCCAGCAGCTTAGGGGGGCAGGGGAGCAATCAGCCCCAGCATTTT. Recombination connected TRBV13 to TRBJ1-5, with a tentative D gene TRBD1 over 6 matching bases. From the cysteine up to the phenylalanine, the CDR3 has a length of 16 residues. CDR3 DNA only is kept here, 48 bases in frame from base 1. The germline V gene (reference sequence) provides CDR1 PRHDT and CDR2 FYEKMQ. V sheds 0 bases and J sheds 1 base, leaving 10 bases between their ends.